This TCR beta chain was found in a study of T cell responses to AZD1222 COVID-19 vaccine. CDR1 is MNHEY and CDR2 is SMNVEV in the germline V gene (reference sequence). V lost 2 bases and J lost 4, with 11 bases in between. The CDR3 runs 14 residues. A single count supports this clone. Measured with immunoSEQ multiplex PCR; TCRdb has only the in-frame clones, and not every one. The data contain around 76,000 clones, about 85% of them seen just once; the ten biggest clones take up 10% to 15%. The receptor comes from an adult in good health. V and J are TRBV27 and TRBJ1-2, with a possible D match to TRBD1 (6 bases). The source was peripheral blood, collected on day 0 of AZD1222 vaccination. The CDR3 DNA follows: TGTGCCAGCAGTTTAAACCGACAGGCCTATGGCTACACCTTC. The encoded protein is CASSLNRQAYGYTF.